This is a list of T cell receptor beta chains from one sample in a study of shared clonotypes between healthy human individuals. Assay used: immunoSEQ multiplex PCR; TCRdb lists only in-frame clones, some missing. The sample shows about 600,000 clones, just under 97% of them seen only once. Sequencing was done on a sample of naive CD8+ T cells sorted from blood. The receptors come from a woman aged 30 to 39 in good health. CDR3s include the opening cysteine and the closing phenylalanine or tryptophan. Fields, in order: J gene, clone size, D gene, V gene, CDR3 protein, CDR3 DNA. A D gene is named only where the DNA matches it firmly. The size entry is marked missing in some rows and otherwise reads once, few, many or a size class.

j_gene: TRBJ2-3; abundance: -; d_gene: -; v_gene: TRBV2; CDR3aa: CASRDQVLADTQYF; CDR3nt: TGTGCCAGCAGGGACCAGGTTTTGGCAGATACGCAGTATTTT
j_gene: TRBJ2-2; abundance: -; d_gene: -; v_gene: TRBV5-6; CDR3aa: CASSLSSGTGELFF; CDR3nt: TGTGCCAGCAGCTTGAGTAGCGGCACCGGGGAGCTGTTTTTT
j_gene: TRBJ1-1; abundance: -; d_gene: -; v_gene: TRBV27; CDR3aa: CASIHTARGTEAFF; CDR3nt: TGTGCCAGCATTCACACGGCCCGAGGGACTGAAGCTTTCTTT
j_gene: TRBJ2-1; abundance: -; d_gene: -; v_gene: TRBV5-1; CDR3aa: CASSHGGQLYPYNEQFF; CDR3nt: TGCGCCAGCAGCCATGGAGGACAATTATACCCCTACAATGAGCAGTTCTTC
j_gene: TRBJ2-3; abundance: -; d_gene: -; v_gene: TRBV5-1; CDR3aa: CASSLALTRDSTDTQYF; CDR3nt: TGCGCCAGCAGCTTGGCCCTGACTAGGGATTCTACAGATACGCAGTATTTT
j_gene: TRBJ2-7; abundance: -; d_gene: -; v_gene: TRBV7-9; CDR3aa: CASSPPGRMTPRHEQYF; CDR3nt: TGTGCCAGCAGCCCCCCAGGACGGATGACGCCCAGACACGAGCAGTACTTC
j_gene: TRBJ2-1; abundance: -; d_gene: -; v_gene: TRBV25-1; CDR3aa: CASSKPGHGYNEQFF; CDR3nt: TGTGCCAGCAGTAAACCGGGACACGGATACAATGAGCAGTTCTTC
j_gene: TRBJ1-4; abundance: -; d_gene: -; v_gene: TRBV4-1; CDR3aa: CASSPAPGRTNEKLFF; CDR3nt: TGCGCCAGCAGCCCAGCCCCAGGGAGGACAAATGAAAAACTGTTTTTT
j_gene: TRBJ2-7; abundance: -; d_gene: -; v_gene: TRBV28; CDR3aa: CASSLAGSYEQYF; CDR3nt: TGTGCCAGCAGTTTAGCCGGGAGCTACGAGCAGTACTTC
j_gene: TRBJ2-7; abundance: -; d_gene: TRBD2; v_gene: TRBV5-6; CDR3aa: CASREGLAGGPNYEQYF; CDR3nt: TGTGCCAGCAGAGAAGGGCTAGCGGGAGGGCCGAACTACGAGCAGTACTTC
j_gene: TRBJ1-2; abundance: -; d_gene: -; v_gene: TRBV29-1; CDR3aa: CSVEDLGHNYGYTF; CDR3nt: TGCAGCGTTGAAGATCTTGGTCATAACTATGGCTACACCTTC
j_gene: TRBJ2-7; abundance: -; d_gene: TRBD1; v_gene: TRBV5-1; CDR3aa: CASKGATSYEQYF; CDR3nt: TGCGCCAGCAAGGGGGCAACCTCCTACGAGCAGTACTTC
j_gene: TRBJ2-3; abundance: -; d_gene: -; v_gene: TRBV13; CDR3aa: CASSGNSVRPDTQYF; CDR3nt: TGTGCCAGCAGCGGTAATAGCGTTCGCCCAGATACGCAGTATTTT
j_gene: TRBJ2-7; abundance: -; d_gene: -; v_gene: TRBV6-5; CDR3aa: CASSDRSTYEQYF; CDR3nt: TGTGCCAGCAGCGACAGGTCTACCTACGAGCAGTACTTC
j_gene: TRBJ2-7; abundance: once; d_gene: -; v_gene: TRBV6-5; CDR3aa: CASSYTGAAYEQYF; CDR3nt: TGTGCCAGCAGTTACACCGGGGCCGCCTACGAGCAGTACTTC
j_gene: TRBJ1-5; abundance: -; d_gene: -; v_gene: TRBV29-1; CDR3aa: CSVGQGRGQPQHF; CDR3nt: TGCAGCGTTGGACAAGGGAGGGGTCAGCCCCAGCATTTT
j_gene: TRBJ2-3; abundance: -; d_gene: -; v_gene: TRBV28; CDR3aa: CASSFSQGWGTDTQYF; CDR3nt: TGTGCCAGCAGTTTTTCTCAGGGGTGGGGCACAGATACGCAGTATTTT
j_gene: TRBJ2-7; abundance: -; d_gene: TRBD2; v_gene: TRBV28; CDR3aa: CASSSTSGTYEQYF; CDR3nt: TGTGCCAGCAGCTCAACTAGCGGTACCTACGAGCAGTACTTC
j_gene: TRBJ2-7; abundance: -; d_gene: -; v_gene: TRBV27; CDR3aa: CASSLVGPSYEQYF; CDR3nt: TGTGCCAGCAGTTTAGTAGGACCATCCTACGAGCAGTACTTC
j_gene: TRBJ1-5; abundance: -; d_gene: TRBD1; v_gene: TRBV7-9; CDR3aa: CASSMGQGYQPQHF; CDR3nt: TGTGCCAGCAGCATGGGACAGGGGTACCAGCCCCAGCATTTT
j_gene: TRBJ1-1; abundance: -; d_gene: -; v_gene: TRBV7-9; CDR3aa: CASSPWTTRPANTEAFF; CDR3nt: TGTGCCAGCAGCCCGTGGACAACTCGCCCTGCGAACACTGAAGCTTTCTTT
j_gene: TRBJ2-7; abundance: -; d_gene: -; v_gene: TRBV11-3; CDR3aa: CASSLGPGYEQYF; CDR3nt: TGTGCCAGCAGCTTGGGGCCGGGCTACGAGCAGTACTTC
j_gene: TRBJ2-5; abundance: -; d_gene: -; v_gene: TRBV1; CDR3aa: CTSSYRDWDQETQYF; CDR3nt: TGCACCAGCAGCTACCGGGACTGGGACCAAGAGACCCAGTACTTC
j_gene: TRBJ2-3; abundance: -; d_gene: TRBD2; v_gene: TRBV6-5; CDR3aa: CASKVAGEADTQYF; CDR3nt: TGTGCCAGCAAGGTAGCGGGAGAGGCAGATACGCAGTATTTT
j_gene: TRBJ2-5; abundance: -; d_gene: -; v_gene: TRBV13; CDR3aa: CASSQQGQETQYF; CDR3nt: TGTGCCAGCAGCCAACAGGGCCAAGAGACCCAGTACTTC
j_gene: TRBJ1-1; abundance: -; d_gene: -; v_gene: TRBV5-4; CDR3aa: CASSTPGVNTEAFF; CDR3nt: TGTGCCAGCAGCACGCCCGGGGTTAACACTGAAGCTTTCTTT
j_gene: TRBJ1-5; abundance: -; d_gene: -; v_gene: TRBV2; CDR3aa: CASTSTGPSNQPQHF; CDR3nt: TGTGCCAGCACCTCTACCGGGCCTAGCAATCAGCCCCAGCATTTT
j_gene: TRBJ2-7; abundance: -; d_gene: -; v_gene: TRBV28; CDR3aa: CASSRTGYYEQYF; CDR3nt: TGTGCCAGCAGCAGAACAGGATACTACGAGCAGTACTTC
j_gene: TRBJ2-7; abundance: -; d_gene: TRBD2; v_gene: TRBV7-2; CDR3aa: CASSLVPAGGQYEQYF; CDR3nt: TGTGCCAGCAGCTTAGTCCCAGCGGGAGGGCAATACGAGCAGTACTTC
j_gene: TRBJ2-7; abundance: -; d_gene: -; v_gene: TRBV7-9; CDR3aa: CASSPDSFDEQYF; CDR3nt: TGTGCCAGCAGCCCAGACAGTTTCGACGAGCAGTACTTC
j_gene: TRBJ2-3; abundance: -; d_gene: -; v_gene: TRBV7-9; CDR3aa: CASSLHRSTDTQYF; CDR3nt: TGTGCCAGCAGCTTACACAGAAGCACAGATACGCAGTATTTT
j_gene: TRBJ1-5; abundance: -; d_gene: -; v_gene: TRBV6-5; CDR3aa: CASSPDRVGGQPQHF; CDR3nt: TGTGCCAGCAGCCCGGACAGAGTAGGGGGTCAGCCCCAGCATTTT
j_gene: TRBJ2-1; abundance: -; d_gene: TRBD1; v_gene: TRBV29-1; CDR3aa: CSVVRGSYNEQFF; CDR3nt: TGCAGCGTTGTCAGGGGGTCCTACAATGAGCAGTTCTTC
j_gene: TRBJ2-3; abundance: -; d_gene: TRBD2; v_gene: TRBV7-6; CDR3aa: CASSSLGGGDTQYF; CDR3nt: TGTGCCAGCAGCTCCCTGGGCGGGGGAGATACGCAGTATTTT
j_gene: TRBJ2-1; abundance: -; d_gene: -; v_gene: TRBV2; CDR3aa: CASEETAYNEQFF; CDR3nt: TGTGCCAGCGAAGAGACAGCATACAATGAGCAGTTCTTC
j_gene: TRBJ1-2; abundance: few; d_gene: -; v_gene: TRBV27; CDR3aa: CASSGVSSIGYTF; CDR3nt: TGTGCCAGCAGTGGGGTTTCGAGTATTGGCTACACCTTC
j_gene: TRBJ1-2; abundance: -; d_gene: -; v_gene: TRBV9; CDR3aa: CASSFGYGYTF; CDR3nt: TGTGCCAGCAGCTTCGGATATGGCTACACCTTC
j_gene: TRBJ2-1; abundance: -; d_gene: TRBD2; v_gene: TRBV19; CDR3aa: CASGSGSIAYNEQFF; CDR3nt: TGTGCCAGCGGTAGCGGGAGTATTGCCTACAATGAGCAGTTCTTC
j_gene: TRBJ1-2; abundance: -; d_gene: -; v_gene: TRBV27; CDR3aa: CASGGGRTGYTF; CDR3nt: TGTGCCAGTGGTGGGGGGCGAACCGGCTACACCTTC
j_gene: TRBJ2-7; abundance: -; d_gene: -; v_gene: TRBV9; CDR3aa: CASSVGATYEQYF; CDR3nt: TGTGCCAGCAGCGTCGGGGCTACCTACGAGCAGTACTTC
j_gene: TRBJ2-7; abundance: once; d_gene: -; v_gene: TRBV5-6; CDR3aa: CASSLTGYEQYF; CDR3nt: TGTGCCAGCAGCCTCACAGGGTACGAGCAGTACTTC
j_gene: TRBJ2-1; abundance: once; d_gene: TRBD2; v_gene: TRBV13; CDR3aa: CASSLGASGYNEQFF; CDR3nt: TGTGCCAGCAGCTTAGGCGCTAGCGGTTACAATGAGCAGTTCTTC
j_gene: TRBJ2-1; abundance: -; d_gene: -; v_gene: TRBV28; CDR3aa: CASSLGLALYNEQFF; CDR3nt: TGTGCCAGCAGTTTAGGGCTAGCCCTGTACAATGAGCAGTTCTTC
j_gene: TRBJ2-1; abundance: -; d_gene: TRBD2; v_gene: TRBV5-1; CDR3aa: CASSLFGVAGGDEQFF; CDR3nt: TGCGCCAGCAGCTTGTTTGGGGTAGCGGGAGGCGATGAGCAGTTCTTC
j_gene: TRBJ2-1; abundance: -; d_gene: -; v_gene: TRBV29-1; CDR3aa: CSVEVLGDEQFF; CDR3nt: TGCAGCGTTGAAGTTCTGGGGGATGAGCAGTTCTTC
j_gene: TRBJ2-1; abundance: once; d_gene: -; v_gene: TRBV9; CDR3aa: CASSGTLNEQFF; CDR3nt: TGTGCCAGCAGCGGTACTTTAAATGAGCAGTTCTTC